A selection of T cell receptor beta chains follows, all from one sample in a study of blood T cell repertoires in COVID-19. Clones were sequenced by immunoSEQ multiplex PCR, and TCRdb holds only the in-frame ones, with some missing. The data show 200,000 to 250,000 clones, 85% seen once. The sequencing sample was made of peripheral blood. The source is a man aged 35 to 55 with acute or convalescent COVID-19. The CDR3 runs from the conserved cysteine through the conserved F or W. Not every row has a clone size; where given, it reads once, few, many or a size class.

CDR3 protein: CASSGGTSGPTDTQYF
V gene: TRBV5-8
clone size: .
J gene: TRBJ2-3

CDR3 protein: CASLSGQKLFF
V gene: TRBV25-1
clone size: .
J gene: TRBJ1-4

CDR3 protein: CASSPSGRGAFF
V gene: TRBV28
clone size: .
J gene: TRBJ1-1

CDR3 protein: CASKIKFGAGNTIYF
V gene: TRBV28
clone size: .
J gene: TRBJ1-3

CDR3 protein: CASSLGLAGVYEQYF
V gene: TRBV7-3
clone size: .
J gene: TRBJ2-7

CDR3 protein: CAISESGTGIQPQHF
V gene: TRBV10-3
clone size: .
J gene: TRBJ1-5

CDR3 protein: CASSPRLAGEFTDTQYF
V gene: TRBV14
clone size: .
J gene: TRBJ2-3

CDR3 protein: CATRRTGTNYGYTF
V gene: TRBV27
clone size: .
J gene: TRBJ1-2

CDR3 protein: CATQVYYSNQPQHF
V gene: TRBV19
clone size: .
J gene: TRBJ1-5

CDR3 protein: CASSATSGAYNEQFF
V gene: TRBV9
clone size: few
J gene: TRBJ2-1

CDR3 protein: CASSAIDRVNEAFF
V gene: TRBV10-2
clone size: .
J gene: TRBJ1-1

CDR3 protein: CASSYYTEGSQPQHF
V gene: TRBV6-6
clone size: .
J gene: TRBJ1-5

CDR3 protein: CASSNRQGNQPQHF
V gene: TRBV6-5
clone size: once
J gene: TRBJ1-5

CDR3 protein: CAWSVFGGNEQFF
V gene: TRBV30
clone size: .
J gene: TRBJ2-1

CDR3 protein: CASSQAGSGGLNEQFF
V gene: TRBV4-3
clone size: .
J gene: TRBJ2-1

CDR3 protein: CASAGAWAGTEAFF
V gene: TRBV28
clone size: .
J gene: TRBJ1-1

CDR3 protein: CASSIDLVAFF
V gene: TRBV19
clone size: .
J gene: TRBJ1-1

CDR3 protein: CASRSGLLSSGNTIYF
V gene: TRBV5-1
clone size: .
J gene: TRBJ1-3

CDR3 protein: CASSPQGAAGTEAFF
V gene: TRBV5-1
clone size: few
J gene: TRBJ1-1

CDR3 protein: CAITPDRNGYTF
V gene: TRBV10-3
clone size: .
J gene: TRBJ1-2

CDR3 protein: CASRPHSSNYGYTF
V gene: TRBV6-6
clone size: .
J gene: TRBJ1-2

CDR3 protein: CASRAGTSGGANTDTQYF
V gene: TRBV2
clone size: .
J gene: TRBJ2-3

CDR3 protein: CASSQDRRTGEKLFF
V gene: TRBV14
clone size: .
J gene: TRBJ1-4

CDR3 protein: CASSPGGGSLSNEQFF
V gene: TRBV11-3
clone size: .
J gene: TRBJ2-1

CDR3 protein: CAWSASGTGELFF
V gene: TRBV30
clone size: .
J gene: TRBJ2-2

CDR3 protein: CASSQEEGAGGPTDTQYF
V gene: TRBV4-2
clone size: .
J gene: TRBJ2-3

CDR3 protein: CSVVSADYGYTF
V gene: TRBV29-1
clone size: .
J gene: TRBJ1-2

CDR3 protein: CASGDATRGQTGELFF
V gene: TRBV3-1/TRBV3-2
clone size: .
J gene: TRBJ2-2

CDR3 protein: CAIRGQGASNTEAFF
V gene: TRBV10-3
clone size: .
J gene: TRBJ1-1

CDR3 protein: CAWTRQGLYNSPLHF
V gene: TRBV30
clone size: .
J gene: TRBJ1-6

CDR3 protein: CASNIGTVNSPLHF
V gene: TRBV2
clone size: .
J gene: TRBJ1-6

CDR3 protein: CASSLDRERGNTEAFF
V gene: TRBV5-1
clone size: .
J gene: TRBJ1-1

CDR3 protein: CASSLRTDGYTF
V gene: TRBV5-1
clone size: .
J gene: TRBJ1-2

CDR3 protein: CASPLQGLKQPQHF
V gene: TRBV18
clone size: .
J gene: TRBJ1-5

CDR3 protein: CASSPWPLAGEDRDTQYF
V gene: TRBV5-4
clone size: .
J gene: TRBJ2-3

CDR3 protein: CASSQLGTVDTEAFF
V gene: TRBV14
clone size: .
J gene: TRBJ1-1

CDR3 protein: CASSLEGDNSPLHF
V gene: TRBV7-9
clone size: few
J gene: TRBJ1-6

CDR3 protein: CASSAEGRSVSGNTIYF
V gene: TRBV9
clone size: .
J gene: TRBJ1-3

CDR3 protein: CASSHAGPYQPQHF
V gene: TRBV7-2
clone size: .
J gene: TRBJ1-5

CDR3 protein: CASSLAAGGYGYTF
V gene: TRBV7-2
clone size: .
J gene: TRBJ1-2

CDR3 protein: CASGLVSKAWEYTEAFF
V gene: TRBV12-5
clone size: once
J gene: TRBJ1-1

CDR3 protein: CASSLGGSLETQYF
V gene: TRBV7-8
clone size: .
J gene: TRBJ2-5

CDR3 protein: CASSQDRTGNQPQHF
V gene: TRBV4-3
clone size: .
J gene: TRBJ1-5

CDR3 protein: CASSLLGTGGADTQYF
V gene: TRBV7-3
clone size: .
J gene: TRBJ2-3

CDR3 protein: CASREGMIAGNIQYF
V gene: TRBV19
clone size: .
J gene: TRBJ2-4

CDR3 protein: CASTVGGGFPDTQYF
V gene: TRBV6-5
clone size: .
J gene: TRBJ2-3

CDR3 protein: CASSPLGLNEQFF
V gene: TRBV27
clone size: .
J gene: TRBJ2-1

CDR3 protein: CASSLSGNQPQHF
V gene: TRBV11-1
clone size: .
J gene: TRBJ1-5

CDR3 protein: CASSQDSLYTGELFF
V gene: TRBV4-3
clone size: .
J gene: TRBJ2-2

CDR3 protein: CASSSQGYNEQFF
V gene: TRBV5-1
clone size: .
J gene: TRBJ2-1

CDR3 protein: CASKAGGEKLGYTF
V gene: TRBV6-6
clone size: .
J gene: TRBJ1-2

CDR3 protein: CASSQDLGDSSYEQYF
V gene: TRBV4-2
clone size: medium-sized
J gene: TRBJ2-7

CDR3 protein: CASSRPPPQGEDTGELFF
V gene: TRBV7-8
clone size: .
J gene: TRBJ2-2

CDR3 protein: CAIRFSEDTEAFF
V gene: TRBV10-3
clone size: .
J gene: TRBJ1-1

CDR3 protein: CAWRGQGLNNSPLHF
V gene: TRBV30
clone size: .
J gene: TRBJ1-6

CDR3 protein: CASSAGQVREQYF
V gene: TRBV7-2
clone size: .
J gene: TRBJ2-7

CDR3 protein: CVSSLDRVPGYTF
V gene: TRBV11-2
clone size: .
J gene: TRBJ1-2

CDR3 protein: CASSLAGDGRRGYTF
V gene: TRBV19
clone size: once
J gene: TRBJ1-2

CDR3 protein: CASSLFGQGEEGYTF
V gene: TRBV28
clone size: .
J gene: TRBJ1-2

CDR3 protein: CASSQDIAWETQYF
V gene: TRBV14
clone size: .
J gene: TRBJ2-5